This T cell receptor beta chain was documented in a study of circulating CD8 cells and anti-PD-1 response in melanoma. The wider study: Complete or partial response defined responders; stable or progressive disease, non-responders.

TCR libraries were prepared from roughly 14 ng of total RNA with the QIAseq Immune Repertoire TCR panel. TCRdb processed the reads anew with MiXCR; each CDR3 protein has one entry. The sample includes several hundred distinct CDR3 sequences, roughly 5% of them seen just once. Live CD3+CD8+TCRalphabeta+ cells were sorted into four subsets by PD-1 and/or TIGIT. Deletions cut 1 base from V and 5 bases from J, with 12 bases between. This CDR3 region has 14 residues. Germline V gene sequence: CDR1 SGHRS, CDR2 YFSETQ. This clonotype counts as medium-sized (0.01 to 0.1%). No antigen is known for it. Overall study results and limits: Subset repertoires were largely private at M1, with under 8% shared.

The material sequenced was CD8+ T cells from PBMCs, taken at baseline or after one month of anti-PD-1 therapy (not recorded which). The TCR was taken from a human donor with melanoma. The V call is TRBV5-1, the J call TRBJ2-5; no clear D. The CDR3 DNA sequence: TGCGCCAGCAGCTTGAAATTTGGTGGGGAGACCCAGTACTTC. It codes for CASSLKFGGETQYF.